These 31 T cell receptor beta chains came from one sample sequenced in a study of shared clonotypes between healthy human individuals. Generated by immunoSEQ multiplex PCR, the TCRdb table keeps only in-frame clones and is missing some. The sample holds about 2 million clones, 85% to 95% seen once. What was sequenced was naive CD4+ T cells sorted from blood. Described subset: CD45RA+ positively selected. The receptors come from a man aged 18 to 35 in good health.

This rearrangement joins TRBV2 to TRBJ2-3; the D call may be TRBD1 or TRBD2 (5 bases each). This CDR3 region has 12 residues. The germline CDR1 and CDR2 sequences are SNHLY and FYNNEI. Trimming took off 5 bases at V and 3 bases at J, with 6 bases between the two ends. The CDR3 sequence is CASSWGTDTQYF. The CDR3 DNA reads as TGTGCCAGCAGTTGGGGGACAGATACGCAGTATTTT. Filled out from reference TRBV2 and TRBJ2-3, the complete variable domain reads EPEVTQTPSHQVTQMGQEVILRCVPISNHLYFYWYRQILGQKVEFLVSFYNNEISEKSEIFDDQFSVERPDGSNFTLKIRSTKLEDSAMYFCASSWGTDTQYFGPGTRLTVL.

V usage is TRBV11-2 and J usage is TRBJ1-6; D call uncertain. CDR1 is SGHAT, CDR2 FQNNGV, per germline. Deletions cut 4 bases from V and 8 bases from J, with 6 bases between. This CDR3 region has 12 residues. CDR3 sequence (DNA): TGTGCCAGCAGCTCGCAAGATTCACCCCTCCACTTT. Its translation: CASSSQDSPLHF. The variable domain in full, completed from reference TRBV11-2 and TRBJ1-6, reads EAGVAQSPRYKIIEKRQSVAFWCNPISGHATLYWYQQILGQGPKLLIQFQNNGVVDDSQLPKDRFSAERLKGVDSTLKIQPAKLEDSAVYLCASSSQDSPLHFGNGTRLTVT.

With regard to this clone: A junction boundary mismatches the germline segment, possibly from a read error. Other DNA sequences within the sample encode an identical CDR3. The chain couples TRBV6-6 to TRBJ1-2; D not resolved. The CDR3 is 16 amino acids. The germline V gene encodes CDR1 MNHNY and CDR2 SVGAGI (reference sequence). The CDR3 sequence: CASSPLGPATNYGYTF. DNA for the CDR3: TGTGCCAGCAGTCCCCTAGGCCCGGCAACTAATTATGGCTACACCTTC.

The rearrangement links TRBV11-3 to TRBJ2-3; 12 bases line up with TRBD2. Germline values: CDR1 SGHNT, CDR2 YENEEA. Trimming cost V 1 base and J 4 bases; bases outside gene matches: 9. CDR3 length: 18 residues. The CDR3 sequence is CASSLGRLAGVDADTQYF. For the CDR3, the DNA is TGTGCCAGCAGCTTAGGTCGACTAGCGGGAGTGGACGCAGATACGCAGTATTTT.

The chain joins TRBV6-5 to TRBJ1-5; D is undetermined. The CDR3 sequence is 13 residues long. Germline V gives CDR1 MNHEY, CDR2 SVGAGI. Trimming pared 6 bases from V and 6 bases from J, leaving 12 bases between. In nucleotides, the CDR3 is TGTGCCAGCAGGGGCGGCACTAGTCAGCCCCAGCATTTT. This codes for CASRGGTSQPQHF.

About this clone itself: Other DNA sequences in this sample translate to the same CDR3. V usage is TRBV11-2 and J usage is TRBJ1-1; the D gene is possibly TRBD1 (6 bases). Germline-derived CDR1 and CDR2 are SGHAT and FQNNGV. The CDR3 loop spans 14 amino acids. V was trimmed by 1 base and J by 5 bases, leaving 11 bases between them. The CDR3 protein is CASSLVGGATEAFF. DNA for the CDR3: TGTGCCAGCAGCTTAGTAGGGGGGGCTACTGAAGCTTTCTTT. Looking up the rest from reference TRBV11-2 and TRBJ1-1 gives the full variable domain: EAGVAQSPRYKIIEKRQSVAFWCNPISGHATLYWYQQILGQGPKLLIQFQNNGVVDDSQLPKDRFSAERLKGVDSTLKIQPAKLEDSAVYLCASSLVGGATEAFFGQGTRLTVV.

In nucleotides, the CDR3 is TGTGCCAGCAGCCTAGATTGGCTACAGAGATATGGCTACACCTTC. Protein product: CASSLDWLQRYGYTF. This chain uses TRBV7-2 with TRBJ1-2; D unresolved. The CDR3 is made up of 15 amino acids. The germline V gene has CDR1 SGHTA and CDR2 FQGNSA. V shed 5 bases and J shed 5 bases, with 18 bases lying between them. The full variable domain, completed using reference TRBV7-2 and TRBJ1-2, is GAGVSQSPSNKVTEKGKDVELRCDPISGHTALYWYRQSLGQGLEFLIYFQGNSAPDKSGLPSDRFSAERTGGSVSTLTIQRTQQEDSAVYLCASSLDWLQRYGYTFGSGTRLTVV.

As DNA, the CDR3 is TGTGCCAGTAGGCGGGGCGCCGGGGGTAAAACTGGAAACACCATATATTTT. It codes for CASRRGAGGKTGNTIYF. The gene calls are TRBV19 and TRBJ1-3; tentatively, D is TRBD1 (5 bases). This CDR3 region has 17 residues. CDR1 and CDR2 (germline): LNHDA, SQIVND (reference sequence). V lost 6 bases and J lost 2, with 20 bases in between.

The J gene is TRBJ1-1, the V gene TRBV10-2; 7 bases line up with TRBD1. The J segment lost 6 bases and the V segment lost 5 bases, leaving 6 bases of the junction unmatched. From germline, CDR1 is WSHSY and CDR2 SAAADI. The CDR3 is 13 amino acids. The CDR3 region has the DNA TGCGCCAGCAGTTCTCAGGGGGTACCTGAAGCTTTCTTT. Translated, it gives CASSSQGVPEAFF.

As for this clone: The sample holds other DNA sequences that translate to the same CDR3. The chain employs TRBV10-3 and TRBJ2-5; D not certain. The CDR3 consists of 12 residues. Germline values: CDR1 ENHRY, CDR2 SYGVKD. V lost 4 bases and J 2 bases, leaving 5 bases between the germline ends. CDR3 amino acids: CAISGLQETQYF. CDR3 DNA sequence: TGTGCCATCAGTGGTCTTCAAGAGACCCAGTACTTC.

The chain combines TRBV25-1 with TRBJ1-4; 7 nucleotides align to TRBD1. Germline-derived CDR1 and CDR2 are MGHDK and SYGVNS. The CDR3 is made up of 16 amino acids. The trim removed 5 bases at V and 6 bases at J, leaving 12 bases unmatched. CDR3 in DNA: TGTGCCAGCAGTAGGGCCTTGACAGGGCCCGATGAAAAACTGTTTTTT. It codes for CASSRALTGPDEKLFF.

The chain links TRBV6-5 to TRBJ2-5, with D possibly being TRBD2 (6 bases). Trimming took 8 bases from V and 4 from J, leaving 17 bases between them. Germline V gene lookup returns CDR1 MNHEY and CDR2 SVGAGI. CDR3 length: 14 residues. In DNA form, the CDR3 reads TGTGCCAGCGGGAGGAGCAACCTCCCAGAGACCCAGTACTTC. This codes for CASGRSNLPETQYF.

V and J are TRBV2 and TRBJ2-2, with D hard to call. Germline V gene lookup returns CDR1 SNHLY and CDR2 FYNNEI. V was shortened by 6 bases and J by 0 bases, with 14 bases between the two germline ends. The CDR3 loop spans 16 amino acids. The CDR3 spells CASRGSAGANTGELFF. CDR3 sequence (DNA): TGTGCCAGCAGGGGTTCCGCAGGAGCGAACACCGGGGAGCTGTTTTTT.

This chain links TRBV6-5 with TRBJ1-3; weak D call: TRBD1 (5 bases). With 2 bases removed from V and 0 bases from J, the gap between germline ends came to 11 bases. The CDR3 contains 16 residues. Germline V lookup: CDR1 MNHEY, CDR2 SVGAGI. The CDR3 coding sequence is TGTGCCAGCAGTTACGATGCCGGGACCTCTGGAAACACCATATATTTT. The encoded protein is CASSYDAGTSGNTIYF.

The CDR3 nucleotides are TGTGCCAGCAGCGGAAGACAGGGGAACGTTGCGTTTGGCTACACCTTC. Translating it yields CASSGRQGNVAFGYTF. This rearrangement joins TRBV9 to TRBJ1-2, with 8 bases fitting TRBD1. J lost 7 bases, V lost 3 bases, and 14 bases had no gene match. Germline loops: CDR1 SGDLS, CDR2 YYNGEE. This CDR3 spans 16 amino acids.

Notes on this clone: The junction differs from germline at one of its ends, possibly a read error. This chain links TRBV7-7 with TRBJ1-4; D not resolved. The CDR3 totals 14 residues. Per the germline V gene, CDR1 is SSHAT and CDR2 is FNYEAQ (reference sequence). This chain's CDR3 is CASSLALGNEKLFF. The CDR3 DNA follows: TGTGCTAGCAGCTTAGCGCTAGGGAATGAAAAACTGTTTTTT.

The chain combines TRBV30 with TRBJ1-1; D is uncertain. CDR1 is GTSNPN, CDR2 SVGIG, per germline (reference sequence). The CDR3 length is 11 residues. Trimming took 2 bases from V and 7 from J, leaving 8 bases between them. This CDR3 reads CAWSLEIEAFF. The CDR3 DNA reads TGTGCCTGGAGTCTAGAGATTGAAGCTTTCTTT.

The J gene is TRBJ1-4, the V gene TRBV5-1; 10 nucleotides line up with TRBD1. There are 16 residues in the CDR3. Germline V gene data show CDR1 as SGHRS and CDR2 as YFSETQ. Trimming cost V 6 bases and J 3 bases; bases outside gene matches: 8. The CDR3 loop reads CASTPTGGIANEKLFF. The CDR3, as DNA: TGCGCCAGCACCCCGACAGGGGGCATTGCTAATGAAAAACTGTTTTTT.

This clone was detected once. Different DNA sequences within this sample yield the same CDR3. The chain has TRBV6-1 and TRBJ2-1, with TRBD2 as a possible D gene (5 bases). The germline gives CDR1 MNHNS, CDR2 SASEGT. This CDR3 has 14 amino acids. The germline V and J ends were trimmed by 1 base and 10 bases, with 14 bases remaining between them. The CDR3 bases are TGTGCCAGCAGTGAAGAAGGAGGCTTGGGGGAGCAGTTCTTC. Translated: CASSEEGGLGEQFF.

The CDR3 DNA follows: TGTGCCAGCAGCACGACAGGAGACCCCTATGGCTACACCTTC. This sequence encodes CASSTTGDPYGYTF. V gene TRBV28 combines with J gene TRBJ1-2, with D perhaps matching TRBD1 (6 bases). V dropped 6 bases and J dropped 4 bases, with 15 bases sitting between them. Germline V CDR1 and CDR2: MDHEN, SYDVKM. The CDR3 loop spans 14 amino acids.

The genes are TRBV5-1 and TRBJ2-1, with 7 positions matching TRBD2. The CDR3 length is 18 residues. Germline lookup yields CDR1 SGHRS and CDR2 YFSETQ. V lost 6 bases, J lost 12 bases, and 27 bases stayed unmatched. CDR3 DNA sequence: TGCGCCAGCACCTTTCGCCGGGAAAGCGGGATTAGCCAGGCTAGGCAGTTCTTC. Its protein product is CASTFRRESGISQARQFF.

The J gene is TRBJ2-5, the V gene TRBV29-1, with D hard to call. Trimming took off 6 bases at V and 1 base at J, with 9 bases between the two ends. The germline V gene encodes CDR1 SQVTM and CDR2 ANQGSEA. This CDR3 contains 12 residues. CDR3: CSVNNAQETQYF. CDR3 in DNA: TGCAGCGTGAATAACGCCCAAGAGACCCAGTACTTC.

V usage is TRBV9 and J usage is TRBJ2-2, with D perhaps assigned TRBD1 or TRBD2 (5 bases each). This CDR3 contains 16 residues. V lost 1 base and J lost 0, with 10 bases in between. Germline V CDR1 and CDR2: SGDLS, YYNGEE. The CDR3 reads CASSVRGDANTGELFF. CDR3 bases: TGTGCCAGCAGCGTACGAGGGGACGCGAACACCGGGGAGCTGTTTTTT.

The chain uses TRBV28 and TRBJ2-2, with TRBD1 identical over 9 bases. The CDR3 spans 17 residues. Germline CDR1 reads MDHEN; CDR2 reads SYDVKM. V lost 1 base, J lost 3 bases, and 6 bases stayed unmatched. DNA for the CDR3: TGTGCCAGCAGTTTATTTTGGACAGGGGACTACACCGGGGAGCTGTTTTTT. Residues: CASSLFWTGDYTGELFF.

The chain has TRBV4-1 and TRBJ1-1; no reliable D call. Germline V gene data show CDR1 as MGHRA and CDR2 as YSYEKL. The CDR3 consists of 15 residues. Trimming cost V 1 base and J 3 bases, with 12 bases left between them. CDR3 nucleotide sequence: TGCGCCAGCAGCCAAGGGTTAATGATAGACACTGAAGCTTTCTTT. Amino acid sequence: CASSQGLMIDTEAFF.

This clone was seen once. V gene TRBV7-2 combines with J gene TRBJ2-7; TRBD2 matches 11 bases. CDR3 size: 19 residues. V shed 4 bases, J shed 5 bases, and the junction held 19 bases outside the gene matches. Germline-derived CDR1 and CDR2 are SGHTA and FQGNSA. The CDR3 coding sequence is TGTGCCAGCAGCTCTAGTGTCGTTTTTCTAGCGGGAGGTTTGGACGAGCAGTACTTC. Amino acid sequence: CASSSSVVFLAGGLDEQYF. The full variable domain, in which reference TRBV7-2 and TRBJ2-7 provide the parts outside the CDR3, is GAGVSQSPSNKVTEKGKDVELRCDPISGHTALYWYRQSLGQGLEFLIYFQGNSAPDKSGLPSDRFSAERTGGSVSTLTIQRTQQEDSAVYLCASSSSVVFLAGGLDEQYFGPGTRLTVT.

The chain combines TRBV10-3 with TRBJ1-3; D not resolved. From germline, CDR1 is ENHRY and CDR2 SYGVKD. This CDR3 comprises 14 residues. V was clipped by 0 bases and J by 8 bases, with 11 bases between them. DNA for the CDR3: TGTGCCATCAGTGAGTCGGGCAGATGGGACACCATATATTTT. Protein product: CAISESGRWDTIYF.

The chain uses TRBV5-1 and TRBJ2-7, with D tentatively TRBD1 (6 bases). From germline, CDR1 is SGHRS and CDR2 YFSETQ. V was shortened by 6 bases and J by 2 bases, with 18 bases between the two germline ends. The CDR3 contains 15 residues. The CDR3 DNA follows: TGCGCCAGCAACTATGACGGGACATCAACCTACGAGCAGTACTTC. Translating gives CASNYDGTSTYEQYF.

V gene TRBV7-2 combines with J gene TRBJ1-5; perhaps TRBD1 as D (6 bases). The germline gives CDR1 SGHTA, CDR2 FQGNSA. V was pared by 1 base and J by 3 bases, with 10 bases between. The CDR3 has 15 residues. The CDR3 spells CASSLVGQLNQPQHF. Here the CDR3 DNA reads TGTGCCAGCAGCTTAGTCGGACAGCTCAATCAGCCCCAGCATTTT.

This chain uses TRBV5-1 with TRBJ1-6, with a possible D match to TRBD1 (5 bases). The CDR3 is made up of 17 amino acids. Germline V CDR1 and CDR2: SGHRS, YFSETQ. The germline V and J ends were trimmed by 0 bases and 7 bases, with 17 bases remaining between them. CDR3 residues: CASSLGGTSMSNSPLHF. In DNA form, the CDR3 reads TGCGCCAGCAGCTTGGGGGGGACCTCTATGTCCAATTCACCCCTCCACTTT.

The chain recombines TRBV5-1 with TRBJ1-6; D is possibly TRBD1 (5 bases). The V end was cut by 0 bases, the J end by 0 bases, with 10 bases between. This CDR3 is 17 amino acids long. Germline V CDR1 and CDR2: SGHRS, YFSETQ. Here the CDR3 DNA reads TGCGCCAGCAGCTTGGGTGACAGCAGCTCCTATAATTCACCCCTCCACTTT. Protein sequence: CASSLGDSSSYNSPLHF.